These 5 T cell receptor beta chains were all obtained from the same sample, sequenced in a study of control samples from healthy donors and cancer patients. Profiling relied on immunoSEQ multiplex PCR, and the TCRdb table lists in-frame clones only, not all of them. The profile shows some 130,000 clones, 80% to 95% of them singletons. The material sequenced was blood. Receptors were obtained from a man aged 18 to 29 in good health.

The gene calls are TRBV9 and TRBJ1-1, with D unclear. Germline lookup yields CDR1 SGDLS and CDR2 YYNGEE. The CDR3 is 12 amino acids. V was pared by 4 bases and J by 5 bases, with 9 bases between. CDR3 sequence reads: CASSPLGTEAFF. The DNA for the CDR3 is TGTGCCAGCAGCCCTTTGGGGACTGAAGCTTTCTTT.

The chain carries TRBV24-1 and TRBJ1-1, with 9 positions matching TRBD1. The trim removed 7 bases at V and 5 bases at J, leaving 13 bases unmatched. In germline, CDR1 is KGHDR, CDR2 SFDVKD. The CDR3 runs 16 residues. The DNA for the CDR3 is TGTGCCACCAGGCCCGGAGGGACAGGGAGGGAAACTGAAGCTTTCTTT. It codes for CATRPGGTGRETEAFF.

The chain uses TRBV10-1 and TRBJ2-7, with 9 bases lining up with TRBD1. The ends lost 3 bases at V and 6 bases at J; junction bases unmatched: 3. Germline CDR1 WNHNN, CDR2 SYGVQD (reference sequence). This CDR3 spans 13 amino acids. DNA for the CDR3: TGCGCCAGCAGTGAAGACAGGGGGGCCGAGCAGTACGTC. Translation: CASSEDRGAEQYV.

V gene TRBV5-5 combines with J gene TRBJ1-4, with no clear D. V gave up 4 bases and J gave up 6 bases, with 19 bases separating them. The CDR3 is made up of 16 amino acids. Germline CDR1 is SGHKS and CDR2 is YYEKEE (reference sequence). The CDR3: CASSPGLTLKDEKLFF. In nucleotides, the CDR3 is TGTGCCAGCAGCCCTGGACTCACCCTGAAGGATGAAAAACTGTTTTTT.

This chain joins TRBV20-1 and TRBJ2-2, with D hard to call. This CDR3 comprises 12 residues. With 3 bases removed from V and 3 bases from J, the gap between germline ends came to 5 bases. Germline assignment: CDR1 DFQATT and CDR2 SNEGSKA (reference sequence). The CDR3 spells CSASGYTGELFF. The CDR3, as DNA: TGCAGTGCTAGTGGGTACACCGGGGAGCTGTTTTTT.